The 5 T cell receptor beta chains presented below share a single source sample, sequenced in a study of blood T cell repertoires in COVID-19. Assay used: immunoSEQ multiplex PCR; TCRdb lists only in-frame clones, some missing. The sample lists 65,000 to 85,000 clones, about nine tenths seen once, with approximately 10% in the top ten. Sequencing was carried out using peripheral blood. The receptors shown here come from a woman under 30 with acute or convalescent COVID-19.

This chain uses TRBV5-1 with TRBJ1-1; 8 bases agree with TRBD1. This CDR3 is 13 amino acids long. After removal of 0 bases from V and 9 bases from J, the junction contained 4 bases not matched to a gene. Germline CDR1 SGHRS, CDR2 YFSETQ. In DNA form, the CDR3 reads TGCGCCAGCAGCTTGGAAGGACAGGGACAAGCTTTCTTT. Translation: CASSLEGQGQAFF.

Only one count was recorded for this clone. V is TRBV10-2 and J is TRBJ2-7, with 10 bases fitting TRBD2. The ends lost 4 bases at V and 0 bases at J; junction bases unmatched: 3. CDR3 length: 15 amino acids. Germline CDR1 reads WSHSY; CDR2 reads SAAADI. CDR3 region: CASSVTSGTSYEQYF. The CDR3, as DNA: TGCGCCAGCAGTGTAACTAGCGGGACCTCCTACGAGCAGTACTTC.

The chain combines TRBV11-3 with TRBJ2-1; a weak D match, TRBD2 (6 bases). The V gene lost 0 bases and the J gene lost 13 bases, with 13 bases spanning the gap. Germline CDR1 reads SGHNT; CDR2 reads YENEEA. The CDR3 has 13 amino acids. The CDR3 DNA sequence: TGTGCCAGCAGCTTAGATCCGAGCGGGCCCCAGTTCTTC. As protein: CASSLDPSGPQFF.

The chain employs TRBV28 and TRBJ1-2; 11 positions match TRBD1. The length of the CDR3 is 13 residues. Germline V gene sequence: CDR1 MDHEN, CDR2 SYDVKM. V trimming: 6 bases; J trimming: 8 bases; junction bases outside the gene matches: 5. CDR3 region: CASRRDRGAGYTF. The CDR3 bases are TGTGCCAGCAGAAGGGACAGGGGGGCCGGCTACACCTTC.

The sample holds one count of this clone. The chain joins TRBV5-4 to TRBJ2-1; the D gene is possibly TRBD1 (6 bases). Germline-derived CDR1 and CDR2 are SGHNT and YYREEE (reference sequence). Trimming took 4 bases from V and 8 from J, leaving 25 bases between them. The CDR3 length is 17 residues. The CDR3 nucleotides are TGTGCCAGCAGCCCGTTCCCCAGGGGCGCGATGAGTGATGAGCAGTTCTTC. It specifies CASSPFPRGAMSDEQFF.